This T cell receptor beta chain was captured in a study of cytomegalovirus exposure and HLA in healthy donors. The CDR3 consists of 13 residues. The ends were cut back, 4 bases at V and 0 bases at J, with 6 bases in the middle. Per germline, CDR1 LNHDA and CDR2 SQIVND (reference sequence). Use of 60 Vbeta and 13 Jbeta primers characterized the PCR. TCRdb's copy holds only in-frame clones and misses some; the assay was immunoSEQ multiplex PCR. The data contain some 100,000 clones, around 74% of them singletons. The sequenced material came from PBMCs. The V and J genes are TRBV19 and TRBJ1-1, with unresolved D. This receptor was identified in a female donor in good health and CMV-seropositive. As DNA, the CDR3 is TGTGCCAGTAGTACCCAGATGAACACTGAAGCTTTCTTT. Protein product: CASSTQMNTEAFF. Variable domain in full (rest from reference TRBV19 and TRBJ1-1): DGGITQSPKYLFRKEGQNVTLSCEQNLNHDAMYWYRQDPGQGLRLIYYSQIVNDFQKGDIAEGYSVSREKKESFPLTVTSAQKNPTAFYLCASSTQMNTEAFFGQGTRLTVV.